One sample yielded the 2 T cell receptor beta chains listed below, sequenced in a study of T cell responses to AZD1222 COVID-19 vaccine. Produced via immunoSEQ multiplex PCR; TCRdb's table is partial and in-frame only. The table records 150,000 to 200,000 clones, just under 90% of them present only once. Here the sequenced sample was peripheral blood, taken on day 0 of AZD1222 vaccination. The receptors stem from an adult in good health.

V is TRBV4-3 and J is TRBJ2-2; no firm D call. The CDR3 has 13 amino acids. Trimming removed 1 base at V and 5 bases at J, with 5 bases between. The germline CDR1 and CDR2 sequences are LGHNA and YSLEER. The CDR3: CASSQVGTGELFF. CDR3 nucleotides: TGCGCCAGCAGCCAAGTCGGGACCGGGGAGCTGTTTTTT.

This clone was seen a single time. The chain uses TRBV5-1 and TRBJ2-3; D uncertain. V shed 0 bases and J shed 3 bases, with 17 bases lying between them. CDR1 and CDR2 (germline): SGHRS, YFSETQ. This CDR3 comprises 17 residues. The CDR3 region is CASSLEGRTTPTDTQYF. DNA for the CDR3: TGCGCCAGCAGCTTGGAGGGCAGGACGACACCTACAGATACGCAGTATTTT. Full variable domain (missing parts from reference TRBV5-1 and TRBJ2-3): KAGVTQTPRYLIKTRGQQVTLSCSPISGHRSVSWYQQTPGQGLQFLFEYFSETQRNKGNFPGRFSGRQFSNSRSEMNVSTLELGDSALYLCASSLEGRTTPTDTQYFGPGTRLTVL.